This TCR beta chain was captured in a study of blood T cells in healthy people across ages. PBMCs were isolated at a quantity of at least 7 million per sample. No fewer than 5 micrograms of total RNA were isolated from every sample. Ten or more counts support this clonotype. The authors ran a second PCR of roughly 6 to 12 cycles using a sample-barcoded 5' primer and a J-beta primer mix. A template-switch adaptor that had 12 random nucleotides put a tag on each cDNA molecule. In TCRdb, the 5' RACE reads were re-called with MiXCR into one record per CDR3 protein. The sample records about 1.6 million distinct CDR3 sequences, roughly 32% being singletons. In germline, CDR1 is DFQATT, CDR2 SNEGSKA (reference sequence). The CDR3 runs to 11 residues. The ends lost 5 bases at V and 8 bases at J; junction bases unmatched: 4.

This TCR came from a woman under 40 in good health. The chain joins TRBV20-1 to TRBJ1-2; 8 nucleotides match TRBD1. The sequencing sample was made of blood. CDR3 sequence reads: CSAAGGWGYTF. The CDR3 DNA reads as TGCAGTGCTGCAGGGGGCTGGGGCTACACCTTC.